The 17 T cell receptor beta chains below were found in one sample sequenced in a study of OX40 agonist ivuxolimab in advanced cancers. Generated by immunoSEQ multiplex PCR, the TCRdb table keeps only in-frame clones and is missing some. The sample carries some 86,000 clones, roughly 87% recorded once. The sequences come from CD4+ or CD8+ T cells sorted from blood, collected in a trial of the OX40 agonist ivuxolimab. The receptors derive from an adult with an advanced solid tumor such as melanoma, head and neck, liver or kidney cancer.

The V gene is TRBV4-1, the J gene TRBJ2-1; perhaps TRBD1 as D (5 bases). The CDR3 length is 14 residues. CDR1 MGHRA and CDR2 YSYEKL come from the germline V gene. With 2 bases removed from V and 7 bases from J, the gap between germline ends came to 12 bases. The CDR3 coding sequence is TGCGCCAGCAGCCAACCCGGACAAAGGAATGAGCAGTTCTTC. Translation gives CASSQPGQRNEQFF.

V and J are TRBV21-1 and TRBJ2-7. TRBV21-1 is annotated as a pseudogene. This CDR3 contains 12 residues. In nucleotides, the CDR3 is TGTGCCAGCAGCGGGACCGACTACGAGCAGTACGTC. Its protein product is CASSGTDYEQYV.

The chain recombines TRBV7-2 with TRBJ2-1; 8 nucleotides match TRBD1. The junction had 5 bases not matched to a gene; V was cut back by 0 bases and J by 7 bases. The CDR3 is made up of 15 amino acids. Germline lookup yields CDR1 SGHTA and CDR2 FQGNSA. This chain's CDR3 is CASSLASDRVNEQFF. The CDR3 nucleotides are TGTGCCAGCAGCTTAGCGTCGGACAGGGTAAATGAGCAGTTCTTC.

In its sample, this clone was seen a few times. This rearrangement joins TRBV9 to TRBJ1-1; the match to TRBD1 covers 8 bases. Looked up from germline, CDR1 is SGDLS and CDR2 is YYNGEE. V was pared by 0 bases and J by 0 bases, with 7 bases of the junction left unmatched. The CDR3 length is 17 residues. The CDR3 bases are TGTGCCAGCAGCGTAGGGGCAGGGGGCGCGATGAACACTGAAGCTTTCTTT. This encodes CASSVGAGGAMNTEAFF.

The chain recombines TRBV5-1 with TRBJ2-7; the D is unclear. The CDR3 length is 15 residues. Germline V gene lookup returns CDR1 SGHRS and CDR2 YFSETQ. V lost 0 bases and J 2 bases, leaving 12 bases between the germline ends. The CDR3 sequence: CASSLAQEPPYEQYF. CDR3 nucleotide sequence: TGCGCCAGCAGCTTGGCCCAGGAGCCACCCTACGAGCAGTACTTC.

V and J are TRBV11-2 and TRBJ1-2, with 8 positions matching TRBD1. The CDR3 covers 16 residues. Germline V CDR1 and CDR2: SGHAT, FQNNGV. V lost 1 base, J lost 4 bases, and 8 bases stayed unmatched. The CDR3 DNA reads as TGTGCCAGCAGCTTAGGTCAGGGGGCACGGAGCTATGGCTACACCTTC. Translating it yields CASSLGQGARSYGYTF.

This clone showed up just a few times. V gene TRBV6-5 combines with J gene TRBJ1-3; TRBD1 is a possible D gene (6 bases). Germline CDR1 reads MNHEY; CDR2 reads SVGAGI. CDR3 size: 15 residues. V shed 6 bases and J shed 0 bases, with 12 bases lying between them. The CDR3 here is CASRGGQSSGNTIYF. The CDR3, as DNA: TGTGCCAGCAGGGGGGGGCAGAGCTCTGGAAACACCATATATTTT.

The chain joins TRBV7-6 to TRBJ1-5, with D tentatively TRBD1 (5 bases). Between the trimmed V and J ends, which lost 0 bases and 13 bases, there was a span of 13 bases. The CDR3 contains 13 residues. CDR1 and CDR2 from the germline V gene are SGHVS and FNYEAQ. The CDR3 is CASSLAPQGPQHF. CDR3 coding DNA: TGTGCCAGCAGCTTAGCGCCTCAGGGACCGCAGCATTTT. Drawing the rest from reference TRBV7-6 and TRBJ1-5, the complete variable domain is GAGVSQSPRYKVTKRGQDVALRCDPISGHVSLYWYRQALGQGPEFLTYFNYEAQQDKSGLPNDRFSAERPEGSISTLTIQRTEQRDSAMYRCASSLAPQGPQHFGDGTRLSIL.

This clone was found once. The CDR3 DNA reads TGTGCCAGCAGTCCCGGGACACACGACTATGGCTACACCTTC. Its protein product is CASSPGTHDYGYTF. The V and J genes are TRBV28 and TRBJ1-2, with D tentatively TRBD1 (6 bases). Per germline, CDR1 MDHEN and CDR2 SYDVKM. The CDR3 has 14 amino acids. V dropped 5 bases and J dropped 3 bases, with 13 bases sitting between them.

The chain combines TRBV6-5 with TRBJ1-6, with D tentatively TRBD1 (6 bases). Germline loops: CDR1 MNHEY, CDR2 SVGAGI. The CDR3 loop spans 14 amino acids. V gave up 6 bases and J gave up 11 bases, with 17 bases separating them. CDR3 amino acids: CASSNRDAGAPLHF. The CDR3 DNA sequence: TGTGCCAGCAGCAACAGGGACGCGGGGGCACCCCTCCACTTT.

J is TRBJ2-5 and V is TRBV5-8, with D possibly called TRBD1 or TRBD2 (5 bases each). The ends were cut back, 0 bases at V and 7 bases at J, with 13 bases in the middle. CDR3 length: 14 residues. CDR1 is SGHTS, CDR2 YDEGEE, per germline. The CDR3 is CASSLGEPGATQYF. The CDR3 nucleotides read TGTGCCAGCAGCTTGGGAGAACCCGGGGCGACCCAGTACTTC.

This chain joins TRBV11-2 and TRBJ1-6, with D maybe TRBD1 (5 bases). Germline loops: CDR1 SGHAT, CDR2 FQNNGV. CDR3 length equals 15 residues. Trimming removed 5 bases at V and 8 bases at J, with 16 bases between. In DNA form, the CDR3 reads TGTGCCAGCAGCCCTCTTAGTGGGGCGGATTCACCCCTCCACTTT. It specifies CASSPLSGADSPLHF.

This chain joins TRBV27 and TRBJ2-5; TRBD2 matches at 10 bases. Unmatched junction bases numbered 10, after V lost 4 bases and J lost 5 bases. Looked up from germline, CDR1 is MNHEY and CDR2 is SMNVEV (reference sequence). The CDR3 is 16 amino acids. Written as DNA, the CDR3 is TGTGCCAGCAGTTACACTTTAGCGGGGGGCGGGGAGACCCAGTACTTC. Its protein is CASSYTLAGGGETQYF.

The chain has TRBV10-2 and TRBJ1-2; the match to TRBD1 covers 8 bases. In germline, CDR1 is WSHSY, CDR2 SAAADI. There are 18 residues in the CDR3. The junction had 9 bases not matched to a gene; V was cut back by 0 bases and J by 0 bases. The CDR3 DNA follows: TGCGCCAGCAGTGAGTCCCTGGGGACAGGCTCCTCTAACTATGGCTACACCTTC. Its protein product is CASSESLGTGSSNYGYTF.

The CDR3 DNA sequence: TGTGCCAGCAGCCAAGGGACACCCCCAGATACGCAGTATTTT. It is translated as CASSQGTPPDTQYF. The chain has TRBV7-9 and TRBJ2-3; weak D call: TRBD1 (6 bases). This CDR3 contains 14 residues. Trimming stripped 5 bases from V and 4 bases from J, with 13 bases between. CDR1 and CDR2 from the germline V gene are SEHNR and FQNEAQ (reference sequence).

The V and J genes are TRBV6-5 and TRBJ1-1; maybe TRBD1 (6 bases). The V gene lost 5 bases and the J gene lost 1 base, with 11 bases spanning the gap. The CDR3 is 14 residues long. Germline CDR1 MNHEY, CDR2 SVGAGI. CDR3: CASSPMDRNTEAFF. The CDR3 bases are TGTGCCAGCAGTCCGATGGACAGGAACACTGAAGCTTTCTTT.

The chain's CDR3 is CASRGWGSSYNEQFF. CDR3 DNA: TGTGCCAGCAGAGGATGGGGGAGCTCCTACAATGAGCAGTTCTTC. The chain is built from TRBV25-1 and TRBJ2-1; D is tentatively TRBD1 or TRBD2 (5 bases each). Germline CDR1 reads MGHDK; CDR2 reads SYGVNS. Trimming stripped 6 bases from V and 0 bases from J, with 12 bases between. This CDR3 spans 15 amino acids. The variable domain in full, with the rest retrieved from reference TRBV25-1 and TRBJ2-1, is EADIYQTPRYLVIGTGKKITLECSQTMGHDKMYWYQQDPGMELHLIHYSYGVNSTEKGDLSSESTVSRIRTEHFPLTLESARPSHTSQYLCASRGWGSSYNEQFFGPGTRLTVL.